The 17 T cell receptor beta chains below were found in one sample sequenced in a study of shared clonotypes between healthy human individuals. The method was immunoSEQ multiplex PCR; TCRdb's version includes in-frame clones alone and lacks a portion of them. The sample lists over a million clones, roughly 96% occurring once. The sequencing input was naive CD4+ T cells sorted from blood. Subset of the sample: CD45RA+ positively selected. The receptors here all came from a man aged 25-45 years in good health.

In the case of this clone: This specimen includes other DNA sequences encoding the same CDR3. The genes are TRBV10-1 and TRBJ2-7; a weak D match, TRBD2 (5 bases). The CDR3 totals 15 residues. V was clipped by 0 bases and J by 0 bases, with 9 bases between them. Germline V gene data show CDR1 as WNHNN and CDR2 as SYGVQD (reference sequence). The CDR3 spells CASSESRGISYEQYF. The CDR3 DNA follows: TGCGCCAGCAGTGAGTCACGGGGAATCTCCTACGAGCAGTACTTC.

The rearrangement joins TRBV15 to TRBJ2-7; 9 bases are a match to TRBD1. Germline-derived CDR1 and CDR2 are LNHNV and YYDKDF (reference sequence). Losses at the gene ends were 3 bases for V and 5 bases for J; bases not matched to a gene: 8. This CDR3 spans 15 amino acids. CDR3: CATSRRDRVVDEQYF. DNA for the CDR3: TGTGCCACCAGCAGGAGGGACAGGGTAGTCGACGAGCAGTACTTC.

This clone has a single count. J is TRBJ2-5 and V is TRBV5-1; tentatively, D is TRBD2 (5 bases). CDR3 length equals 15 residues. Germline V gene sequence: CDR1 SGHRS, CDR2 YFSETQ. Between the trimmed V and J ends, which lost 1 base and 4 bases, there was a span of 14 bases. Written as DNA, the CDR3 is TGCGCCAGCAGCTTGATAGGTAGCGTGTCAGAGACCCAGTACTTC. It codes for CASSLIGSVSETQYF.

J is TRBJ1-2 and V is TRBV29-1; no firm D call. The CDR3 contains 10 residues. Germline CDR1 reads SQVTM; CDR2 reads ANQGSEA. Trimming took 5 bases from V and 8 from J, leaving 9 bases between them. The CDR3, as DNA: TGCAGCGTTCGAATGGGGGGCTACACCTTC. Translation: CSVRMGGYTF.

The V call is TRBV27, the J call TRBJ1-2; TRBD1 agrees at 8 bases. From germline, CDR1 is MNHEY and CDR2 SMNVEV (reference sequence). J gave up 1 base and V 6 bases, and 10 bases lay outside the gene matches. CDR3 length equals 16 residues. Here the CDR3 reads CASRPEGQGGNYGYTF. As DNA, the CDR3 is TGTGCCAGCAGACCGGAAGGACAGGGAGGTAACTATGGCTACACCTTC.

This clone has just one count. V and J are TRBV19 and TRBJ2-6, with TRBD2 matching 9 bases. CDR1 LNHDA and CDR2 SQIVND come from the germline V gene (reference sequence). The V and J ends lost 6 bases and 2 bases, in that order; junction bases with no gene match: 14. There are 19 residues in the CDR3. The CDR3 here is CASSRRVAGVPPGANVLTF. The CDR3, as DNA: TGTGCCAGTAGCCGGCGGGTAGCGGGAGTCCCCCCTGGGGCCAACGTCCTGACTTTC.

The CDR3 sequence is CASSSLTGGRSTDTQYF. DNA of the CDR3: TGTGCCAGCAGCTCTTTGACTGGGGGAAGGAGCACAGATACGCAGTATTTT. The rearrangement joins TRBV5-5 to TRBJ2-3; D might be TRBD1 or TRBD2, each matching 5 bases. The CDR3 contains 17 residues. From germline, CDR1 is SGHKS and CDR2 YYEKEE (reference sequence). Trimming took off 3 bases at V and 0 bases at J, with 17 bases between the two ends.

The DNA for the CDR3 is TGTGCCAGCACATCGCACAGACAGGGGACTACAGATACGCAGTATTTT. Amino acid sequence: CASTSHRQGTTDTQYF. This chain links TRBV2 with TRBJ2-3; TRBD1 agrees at 8 bases. The CDR3 covers 16 residues. The trim removed 7 bases at V and 3 bases at J, leaving 12 bases unmatched. Germline values: CDR1 SNHLY, CDR2 FYNNEI.

CDR3 sequence: CASSRGDRAWETQYF. In DNA form, the CDR3 reads TGTGCCAGCAGCCGGGGTGACCGGGCTTGGGAGACCCAGTACTTC. The chain recombines TRBV11-2 with TRBJ2-5; possibly TRBD2 for D (5 bases). Germline values: CDR1 SGHAT, CDR2 FQNNGV. The CDR3 covers 15 residues. Trimming shortened V by 5 bases and J by 5 bases, and 18 bases separated the two germline ends.

This clone has only one observation. CDR3 DNA sequence: TGTGCCAGCAGCTTAGGACTAACGAAGACCCAGTACTTC. Translated: CASSLGLTKTQYF. The chain links TRBV7-6 to TRBJ2-5; D perhaps matches TRBD2 (5 bases). Germline CDR1 SGHVS, CDR2 FNYEAQ. Trimming took off 1 base at V and 6 bases at J, with 9 bases between the two ends. This CDR3 region has 13 residues.

The V and J genes are TRBV5-1 and TRBJ2-2; no clear D. The CDR3 runs to 13 residues. From germline, CDR1 is SGHRS and CDR2 YFSETQ. Trimming cost V 1 base and J 6 bases, with 7 bases left between them. The CDR3 reads CASSLREAGELFF. CDR3 nucleotides: TGCGCCAGCAGCTTGAGAGAGGCCGGGGAGCTGTTTTTT.

This chain uses TRBV10-2 with TRBJ2-5, with unresolved D. V lost 5 bases and J lost 4, with 11 bases in between. The V gene's germline CDR1 is WSHSY and CDR2 SAAADI. The CDR3 is 13 amino acids. CDR3 residues: CASSPKRTETQYF. CDR3 in DNA: TGCGCCAGCAGTCCCAAGAGGACAGAGACCCAGTACTTC.

The chain links TRBV19 to TRBJ2-6; D not resolved. The CDR3 has 16 amino acids. V was shortened by 0 bases and J by 0 bases, with 6 bases between the two germline ends. Germline V gives CDR1 LNHDA, CDR2 SQIVND (reference sequence). The CDR3 DNA is TGTGCCAGTAGTATAGATAATCTCTCTGGGGCCAACGTCCTGACTTTC. This sequence encodes CASSIDNLSGANVLTF.

This clone appeared once. V gene TRBV6-5 combines with J gene TRBJ2-7; no clear D. V lost 6 bases and J lost 9, with 15 bases in between. This CDR3 has 12 amino acids. Germline V CDR1 and CDR2: MNHEY, SVGAGI. The CDR3 protein is CASRLLNGRQYF. The CDR3 DNA reads as TGTGCCAGCAGGCTGTTAAATGGTAGGCAGTACTTC.

The V and J genes are TRBV2 and TRBJ2-2, with D possibly matching TRBD1 (6 bases). V dropped 8 bases and J dropped 5 bases, with 12 bases sitting between them. Per germline, CDR1 SNHLY and CDR2 FYNNEI. This CDR3 comprises 13 residues. Here the CDR3 reads CASQTGKTGELFF. Written as DNA, the CDR3 is TGTGCCAGCCAAACAGGGAAAACCGGGGAGCTGTTTTTT.

The rearrangement links TRBV9 to TRBJ2-1; D call uncertain. Trimming shortened V by 0 bases and J by 4 bases, and 17 bases separated the two germline ends. Per the germline V gene, CDR1 is SGDLS and CDR2 is YYNGEE. The CDR3 has 17 residues. This CDR3 is CASSVVPFSREYNEQFF. The CDR3 DNA reads TGTGCCAGCAGCGTAGTCCCGTTTAGCAGAGAATACAATGAGCAGTTCTTC.

This chain connects TRBV7-2 to TRBJ2-7; weak D call: TRBD1 (5 bases). CDR1 is SGHTA, CDR2 FQGNSA, per germline. The length of the CDR3 is 14 residues. Trimming pared 0 bases from V and 7 bases from J, leaving 13 bases between. Written as DNA, the CDR3 is TGTGCCAGCAGCTTAGCGCAGTCCAGGGTGGAGCAGTACTTC. Its translation is CASSLAQSRVEQYF.